This is a list of T cell receptor beta chains from one sample in a study of STAT5B mutations in CD4+ large granular lymphocyte leukemia. The repertoire was sequenced with immunoSEQ multiplex PCR; TCRdb's copy has only in-frame clones and lacks some. The sample includes tens of thousands of clones, 72% of them seen just once. The sample comprised CD4+ T cells from blood buffy coats. The receptors here all came from a human donor in good health. The CDR3 runs from the conserved cysteine through the conserved F or W. A D gene is named only where the DNA matches it firmly.

V gene	D gene	J gene	CDR3 length	CDR3 protein
TRBV7-2	TRBD1	TRBJ1-1	15	CASSFRTGSVNEAFF
TRBV18	.	TRBJ2-5	12	CASSGVGETQYF
TRBV5-1	TRBD2	TRBJ2-5	16	CASSLDAGVMGWTQYF
TRBV7-8	TRBD1	TRBJ1-5	17	CASKTTGLDHSNQPQHF
TRBV5-5	TRBD2	TRBJ2-1	15	CASSIAGGPYNEQFF
TRBV5-4	TRBD1	TRBJ2-3	15	CASSSGDRNTDTQYF
TRBV2	.	TRBJ2-2	14	CASRWQDNTGELFF
TRBV4-3	.	TRBJ1-3	17	CASSQELIGRAGNTIYF
TRBV2	.	TRBJ2-1	13	CASSDYFPGEQFF
TRBV29-1	.	TRBJ1-5	13	CSVTTGINQPQHF
TRBV9	TRBD2	TRBJ2-2	15	CASRGLAGNTGELFF
TRBV4-1	.	TRBJ2-1	14	CASSLPAAYNEQFF
TRBV29-1	.	TRBJ1-4	13	CSGRGSPNEKLFF
TRBV7-9	TRBD1	TRBJ1-5	16	CASSRVSGGGNQPQHF
TRBV5-1	.	TRBJ1-5	14	CASSSGLGNQPQHF
TRBV15	TRBD2	TRBJ2-3	14	CATSRSKLADTQYF
TRBV5-4	.	TRBJ1-2	13	CASSLDWDRGYTF
TRBV6-1	.	TRBJ2-5	13	CASSVPGLETQYF
TRBV5-1	.	TRBJ1-1	14	CASTLTDVGTEAFF
TRBV5-6	.	TRBJ1-1	16	CASSLDSGSTNTEAFF
TRBV7-2	.	TRBJ2-1	11	CASFMNNEQFF
TRBV9	.	TRBJ2-3	14	CASSARQRTDTQYF
TRBV7-2	TRBD2	TRBJ2-5	15	CASRPGLAAGETQYF